This is a list of T cell receptor beta chains from one sample in a study of blood T cells in healthy people across ages. TCRdb re-called the 5' RACE reads with MiXCR, one entry per CDR3 protein. The data show some 780,000 distinct CDR3 sequences, more than 55% seen once. The sequenced sample consisted of blood. The source is a man aged 35-49 years in good health. Each CDR3 is given with its conserved first and last residue. The D gene is left open where the match is weak. The size field is filled for only some rows; it gives once, few, many or a size class.

CASSLNGGENYGYTF	TGTGCCAGCAGCCTCAACGGGGGAGAAAACTATGGCTACACCTTC	TRBV7-2	TRBJ1-2	-	-
CASSQDTVQPQHF	TGTGCCAGCAGCCAAGATACTGTTCAGCCCCAGCATTTT	TRBV3-1	TRBJ1-5	-	-
CAISAGQGAGANVLTF	TGTGCCATCAGCGCGGGACAGGGGGCTGGGGCCAACGTCCTGACTTTC	TRBV10-3	TRBJ2-6	TRBD1	-
CASSELLAGELFF	TGTGCCAGCAGTGAACTCCTAGCCGGGGAGCTGTTTTTT	TRBV2	TRBJ2-2	-	-
CSALSRGQKAKNIQYF	TGCAGTGCTCTTTCCCGAGGCCAGAAAGCCAAAAACATTCAGTACTTC	TRBV20-1	TRBJ2-4	-	-
CASSPLGGGPITDTQYF	TGTGCCAGCAGTCCCTTAGGGGGAGGCCCTATCACAGATACGCAGTATTTT	TRBV27	TRBJ2-3	-	-
CATSGDRGETQYF	TGTGCCACCAGTGGAGACAGGGGAGAGACCCAGTACTTC	TRBV24-1	TRBJ2-5	TRBD1	-
CASSVRSALNTEAFF	TGTGCCAGCAGTGTTCGGTCCGCCCTAAACACTGAAGCTTTCTTT	TRBV2	TRBJ1-1	-	-
CASSPTRAGEQYF	TGTGCCAGCAGCCCGACTCGCGCGGGCGAGCAGTACTTC	TRBV7-2	TRBJ2-7	-	-
CASSLLAGGYNEQLF	TGTGCCAGCAGTTTATTAGCGGGAGGGTACAATGAGCAGCTCTTC	TRBV6-2/TRBV6-3	TRBJ2-1	TRBD2	-
CASSVQGALTDTQYF	TGTGCCAGCAGCGTACAGGGGGCCCTCACAGATACGCAGTATTTT	TRBV7-2	TRBJ2-3	TRBD1	few
CASSPFGPEGTDEAFF	TGTGCCAGCTCACCGTTTGGTCCAGAGGGGACAGATGAAGCTTTCTTT	TRBV18	TRBJ1-1	TRBD1	-
CASIGQGRNEQYF	TGTGCCAGCATAGGACAGGGCAGGAATGAGCAGTACTTC	TRBV6-1	TRBJ2-7	TRBD1	-
CATSDLSRPGTTDTQYF	TGTGCCACCAGTGACCTATCCCGACCGGGAACCACAGATACGCAGTATTTT	TRBV24-1	TRBJ2-3	-	-
CASSQVGGAWEKLFF	TGCGCCAGCAGCCAAGTAGGGGGGGCGTGGGAAAAACTGTTTTTT	TRBV4-1	TRBJ1-4	-	-
CASSLETGGPLEDGYTF	TGTGCCAGCAGCTTAGAGACAGGGGGCCCACTTGAAGATGGCTACACCTTC	TRBV5-6	TRBJ1-2	TRBD1	-
CSATGGPETQYF	TGCAGTGCTACCGGGGGCCCAGAGACCCAGTACTTC	TRBV20-1	TRBJ2-5	-	few
CASSLSLGEETQYF	TGTGCCAGCAGTTTATCGCTCGGGGAAGAGACCCAGTACTTC	TRBV27	TRBJ2-5	-	-
CASSQGARIEETQYF	TGCGCCAGCAGCCAGGGGGCGCGGATTGAAGAGACCCAGTACTTC	TRBV5-1	TRBJ2-5	TRBD1	-
CASSYSGGPTDTQYF	TGTGCCAGCAGTTACTCTGGCGGGCCCACAGATACGCAGTATTTT	TRBV6-2/TRBV6-3	TRBJ2-3	-	few
CASSSSGRSIPHEQYF	TGTGCCAGCAGTTCCTCGGGACGGTCTATTCCCCACGAGCAGTACTTC	TRBV12-3/TRBV12-4	TRBJ2-7	-	few
CASTATGLSYNEQFF	TGTGCCAGCACCGCGACAGGCCTCTCCTACAATGAGCAGTTCTTC	TRBV6-5	TRBJ2-1	-	-
CASSQDISSSYEQYF	TGCGCCAGCAGCCAAGATATTTCATCGTCCTACGAGCAGTACTTC	TRBV4-3	TRBJ2-7	-	-
CAISETEQGILLASEQYF	TGTGCCATCAGTGAGACGGAACAGGGCATCCTGCTAGCGTCCGAGCAGTACTTC	TRBV10-3	TRBJ2-7	-	-
CASSFSGTTKETQYF	TGTGCCAGCAGTTTTAGCGGGACTACAAAAGAGACCCAGTACTTC	TRBV28	TRBJ2-5	TRBD2	-
CASSLWDHHTDTQYF	TGTGCCAGCAGCCTCTGGGACCACCACACAGATACGCAGTATTTT	TRBV7-2	TRBJ2-3	-	-
CATGPGLATETQYF	TGTGCCACCGGTCCGGGACTAGCGACGGAGACCCAGTACTTC	TRBV6-2/TRBV6-3	TRBJ2-5	TRBD2	few
CASSQETGMIDTQYF	TGTGCCAGCAGCCAAGAAACAGGGATGATAGATACGCAGTATTTT	TRBV3-1	TRBJ2-3	-	-
CASGLAGFNEQFF	TGTGCCAGCGGACTAGCGGGATTTAATGAGCAGTTCTTC	TRBV6-5	TRBJ2-1	TRBD2	few
CASSQDLTQGGKAFF	TGTGCCAGCAGCCAAGATCTAACGCAGGGCGGGAAAGCTTTCTTT	TRBV3-1	TRBJ1-1	-	-
CASSLTAPAGINTEAFF	TGTGCCAGCAGCTTAACCGCACCGGCGGGGATTAACACTGAAGCTTTCTTT	TRBV7-3	TRBJ1-1	-	-
CASSHANIQYF	TGTGCCAGCAGCCATGCAAACATTCAGTACTTC	TRBV3-1	TRBJ2-4	-	-
CASSKRQIETQYF	TGTGCCAGCAGTAAAAGACAGATTGAGACCCAGTACTTC	TRBV27	TRBJ2-5	-	-
CASSPTDRGETQYF	TGTGCCAGCAGTCCCACGGACAGGGGTGAGACCCAGTACTTC	TRBV28	TRBJ2-5	TRBD1	once
CASSLGQQIYGYTF	TGTGCCAGCAGTCTGGGACAGCAAATCTATGGCTACACCTTC	TRBV6-5	TRBJ1-2	TRBD1	-
CSARVDRDQPQHF	TGCAGCGCACGTGTGGACAGGGATCAGCCCCAGCATTTT	TRBV29-1	TRBJ1-5	TRBD1	-
CASSEFGTGDSPLHF	TGTGCCAGCAGTGAGTTCGGGACAGGGGATTCACCCCTCCACTTT	TRBV25-1	TRBJ1-6	TRBD1	once